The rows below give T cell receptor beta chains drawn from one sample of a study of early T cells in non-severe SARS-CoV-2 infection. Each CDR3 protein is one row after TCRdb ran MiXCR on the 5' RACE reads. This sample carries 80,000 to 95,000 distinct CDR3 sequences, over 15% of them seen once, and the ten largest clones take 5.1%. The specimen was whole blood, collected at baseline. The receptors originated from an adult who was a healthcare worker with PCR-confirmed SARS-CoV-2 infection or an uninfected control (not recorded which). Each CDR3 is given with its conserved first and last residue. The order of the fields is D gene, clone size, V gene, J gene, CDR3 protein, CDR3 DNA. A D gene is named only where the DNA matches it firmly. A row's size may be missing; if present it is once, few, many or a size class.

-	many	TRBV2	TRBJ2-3	CASRVPELRAQYF	TGTGCCAGCAGGGTGCCAGAGCTTAGGGCGCAGTATTTT
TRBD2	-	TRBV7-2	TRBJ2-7	CASSPSAGAFEQYF	TGTGCCAGCAGCCCATCAGCGGGAGCTTTCGAGCAGTACTTC
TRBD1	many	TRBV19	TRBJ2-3	CASSPGTGGVGQYF	TGTGCCAGTTCTCCCGGGACAGGGGGCGTTGGGCAGTATTTT
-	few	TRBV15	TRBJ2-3	CATSRQESLGTQYF	TGTGCCACCAGCAGGCAGGAGTCCCTGGGGACGCAGTATTTT
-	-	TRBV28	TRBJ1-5	CASSLLGSYSNQPQHF	TGTGCCAGCAGTTTACTCGGCAGCTATAGCAATCAGCCCCAGCATTTT
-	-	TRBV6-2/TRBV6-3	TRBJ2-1	CASSVVGRGVNEQFF	TGTGCCAGCAGTGTCGTCGGGAGAGGGGTAAATGAGCAGTTCTTC
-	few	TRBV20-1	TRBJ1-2	CSALRTEINYGYTF	TGCAGTGCTCTTCGGACAGAAATTAACTATGGCTACACCTTC
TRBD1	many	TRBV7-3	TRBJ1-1	CASSWDRGSGAFF	TGTGCCAGCAGCTGGGACAGGGGGTCGGGAGCTTTCTTT
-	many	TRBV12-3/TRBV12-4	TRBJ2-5	CASSLQGEEETQYF	TGTGCCAGCAGTTTACAGGGGGAGGAAGAGACCCAGTACTTC
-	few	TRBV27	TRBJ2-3	CASSFSAGETDTQYF	TGTGCCAGCAGTTTTTCTGCAGGGGAGACAGATACGCAGTATTTT
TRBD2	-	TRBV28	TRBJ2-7	CASSLSPLAGEGGF	TGTGCCAGCAGTTTATCCCCCCTAGCGGGAGAGGGGGGATTC
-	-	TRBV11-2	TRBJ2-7	CASSLSRPLDEQYF	TGTGCCAGCAGCTTATCTAGACCCCTAGACGAGCAGTACTTC
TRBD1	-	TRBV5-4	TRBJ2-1	CASSSRTGSSYNEQFF	TGTGCCAGCAGCTCGCGGACAGGGAGCTCCTACAATGAGCAGTTCTTC
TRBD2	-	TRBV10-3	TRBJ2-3	CAISHSGRADTQYF	TGTGCCATCAGCCATAGCGGGAGGGCCGATACGCAGTATTTT
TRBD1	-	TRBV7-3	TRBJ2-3	CASSPYRGEDTQYF	TGTGCCAGCAGCCCGTACAGGGGGGAAGATACGCAGTATTTT
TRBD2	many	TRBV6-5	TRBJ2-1	CASSSSGRASEQFF	TGTGCCAGCAGCTCAAGCGGGAGGGCATCCGAGCAGTTCTTC
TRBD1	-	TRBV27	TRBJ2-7	CASMLGGAPYEQYF	TGTGCCAGCATGTTAGGGGGCGCACCCTACGAGCAGTACTTC
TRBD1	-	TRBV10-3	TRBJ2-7	CAISEGQGNREQYF	TGTGCCATCAGTGAGGGACAGGGGAATCGCGAGCAGTACTTC
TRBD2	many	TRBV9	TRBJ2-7	CASSPRLAGPGEQYF	TGTGCCAGCAGCCCGCGACTAGCGGGACCAGGCGAGCAGTACTTC
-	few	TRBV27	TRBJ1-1	CASRGTQSLFAFF	TGTGCCAGCAGGGGAACACAGTCACTCTTCGCTTTCTTT
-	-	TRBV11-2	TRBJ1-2	CASSLDPIYGYTF	TGTGCCAGCAGCTTGGACCCAATCTATGGCTACACCTTC